This T cell receptor beta chain came from a study of blood T cell repertoires in COVID-19. Assay used: immunoSEQ multiplex PCR; TCRdb lists only in-frame clones, some missing. The repertoire has around 150,000 clones, 82% of them found once; the top ten carry 6.5% to 9%. After removal of 3 bases from V and 4 bases from J, the junction contained 5 bases not matched to a gene. The V gene's germline CDR1 is PRHDT and CDR2 FYEKMQ (reference sequence). The CDR3 extends over 14 amino acids. This clone was observed a single time. V gene TRBV13 combines with J gene TRBJ1-2, with TRBD1 matching 7 bases. The specimen sequenced was peripheral blood. The origin of this receptor is a woman in her 40s with COVID-19, enrolled during active disease. CDR3 DNA sequence: TGTGCCAGCAGCTTTACAGGGGTTACCTATGGCTACACCTTC. Translated, it gives CASSFTGVTYGYTF.